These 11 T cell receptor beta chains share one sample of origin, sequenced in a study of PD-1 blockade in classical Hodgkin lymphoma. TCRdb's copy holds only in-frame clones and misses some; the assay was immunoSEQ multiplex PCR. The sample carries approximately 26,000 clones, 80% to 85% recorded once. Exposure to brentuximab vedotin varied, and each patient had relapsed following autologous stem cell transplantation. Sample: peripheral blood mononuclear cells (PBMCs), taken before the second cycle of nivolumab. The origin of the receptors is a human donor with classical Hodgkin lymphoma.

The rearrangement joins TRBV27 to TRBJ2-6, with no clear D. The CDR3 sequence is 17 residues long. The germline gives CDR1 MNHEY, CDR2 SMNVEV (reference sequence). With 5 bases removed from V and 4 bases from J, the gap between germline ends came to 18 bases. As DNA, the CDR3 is TGTGCCAGCAGTAAGGCAGGTCAGCAAACAGGGGCCAACGTCCTGACTTTC. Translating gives CASSKAGQQTGANVLTF.

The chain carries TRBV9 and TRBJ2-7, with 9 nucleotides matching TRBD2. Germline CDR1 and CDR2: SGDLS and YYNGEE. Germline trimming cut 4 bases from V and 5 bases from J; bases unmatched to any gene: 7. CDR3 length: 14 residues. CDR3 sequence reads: CASSTRTSANEQYF. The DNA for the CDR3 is TGTGCCAGCAGCACCCGGACTAGCGCCAACGAGCAGTACTTC.

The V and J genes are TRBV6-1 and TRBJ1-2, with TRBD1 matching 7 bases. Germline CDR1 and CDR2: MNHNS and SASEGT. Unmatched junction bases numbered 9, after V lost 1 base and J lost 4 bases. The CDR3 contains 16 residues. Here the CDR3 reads CASSEVTGATSYGYTF. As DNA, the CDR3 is TGTGCCAGCAGTGAAGTTACAGGGGCGACTAGCTATGGCTACACCTTC.

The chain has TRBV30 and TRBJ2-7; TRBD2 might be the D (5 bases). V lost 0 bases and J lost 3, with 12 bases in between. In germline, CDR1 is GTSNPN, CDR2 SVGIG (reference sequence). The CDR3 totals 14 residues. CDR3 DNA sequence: TGTGCCTGGAGTGTACTTTGGGGAGACTACGAGCAGTACTTC. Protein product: CAWSVLWGDYEQYF.

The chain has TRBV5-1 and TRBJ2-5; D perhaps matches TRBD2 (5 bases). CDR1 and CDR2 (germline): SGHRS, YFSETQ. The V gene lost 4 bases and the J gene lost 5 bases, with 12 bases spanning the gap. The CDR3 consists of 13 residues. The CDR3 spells CASSPRPGETQYF. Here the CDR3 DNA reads TGCGCCAGCAGCCCGAGACCGGGGGAGACCCAGTACTTC. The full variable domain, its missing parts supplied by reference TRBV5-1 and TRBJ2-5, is KAGVTQTPRYLIKTRGQQVTLSCSPISGHRSVSWYQQTPGQGLQFLFEYFSETQRNKGNFPGRFSGRQFSNSRSEMNVSTLELGDSALYLCASSPRPGETQYFGPGTRLLVL.

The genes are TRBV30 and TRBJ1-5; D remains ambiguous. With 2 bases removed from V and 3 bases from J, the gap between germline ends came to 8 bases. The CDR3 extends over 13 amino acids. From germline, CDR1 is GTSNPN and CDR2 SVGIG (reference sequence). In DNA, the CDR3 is TGTGCCTGGAGTAAAGCCTACAATCAGCCCCAGCATTTT. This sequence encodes CAWSKAYNQPQHF.

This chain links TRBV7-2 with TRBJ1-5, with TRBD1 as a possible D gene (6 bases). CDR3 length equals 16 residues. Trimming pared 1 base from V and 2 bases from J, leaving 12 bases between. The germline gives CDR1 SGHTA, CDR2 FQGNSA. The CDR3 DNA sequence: TGTGCCAGCAGCTTAGAGCGAGGGGGTCGCAATCAGCCCCAGCATTTT. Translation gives CASSLERGGRNQPQHF.

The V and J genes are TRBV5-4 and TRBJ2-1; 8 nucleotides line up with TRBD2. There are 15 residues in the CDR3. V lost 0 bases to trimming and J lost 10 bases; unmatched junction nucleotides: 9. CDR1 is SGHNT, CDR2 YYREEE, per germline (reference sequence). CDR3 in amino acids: CASSLAPQAGAEQFF. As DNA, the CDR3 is TGTGCCAGCAGCTTGGCCCCGCAAGCGGGGGCAGAGCAGTTCTTC.

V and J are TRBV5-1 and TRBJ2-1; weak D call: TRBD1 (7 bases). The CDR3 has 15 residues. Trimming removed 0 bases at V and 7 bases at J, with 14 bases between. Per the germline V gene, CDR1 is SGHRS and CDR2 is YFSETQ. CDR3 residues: CASSLDRGLHNEQFF. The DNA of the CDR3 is TGCGCCAGCAGCTTGGACAGGGGACTTCATAATGAGCAGTTCTTC.

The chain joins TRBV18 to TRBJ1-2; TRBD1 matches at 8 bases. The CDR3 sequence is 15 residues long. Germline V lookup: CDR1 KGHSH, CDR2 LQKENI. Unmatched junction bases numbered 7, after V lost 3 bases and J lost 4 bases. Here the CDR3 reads CASSPDRARGYGYTF. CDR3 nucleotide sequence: TGTGCCAGCTCACCGGACAGGGCCCGAGGCTATGGCTACACCTTC. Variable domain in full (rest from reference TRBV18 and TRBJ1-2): NAGVMQNPRHLVRRRGQEARLRCSPMKGHSHVYWYRQLPEEGLKFMVYLQKENIIDESGMPKERFSAEFPKEGPSILRIQQVVRGDSAAYFCASSPDRARGYGYTFGSGTRLTVV.

CDR3 loop: CASSWDSNQPQHF. Written as DNA, the CDR3 is TGTGCCAGCAGTTGGGATAGCAATCAGCCCCAGCATTTT. This rearrangement joins TRBV28 to TRBJ1-5; D is unresolved. With 4 bases removed from V and 0 bases from J, the gap between germline ends came to 4 bases. The CDR3 length is 13 residues. CDR1 is MDHEN and CDR2 is SYDVKM in the germline V gene.